The table lists the clone carrying this T cell receptor (beta chain) with many counts. Its antigen is unknown. As to time point: patch test 2, 6 weeks after DPC sensitization. As for treatment: therapeutic diphenylcyclopropenone sensitization with weekly scalp DPC. The data stem from a study of human T cells and chemical hapten exposure. MiXCR was run by TCRdb on the RACE reads, yielding one entry per CDR3 protein. There are some 89,000 distinct CDR3 sequences in the sample; 10% occur only once, and 2% to 2.5% lies in the top ten. Findings of the study overall: TCRs above 1 in 1000 frequency did not change with DPC sensitization.

J gave up 9 bases and V 1 base, and 8 bases lay outside the gene matches. Germline CDR1 reads SGHTA; CDR2 reads FQGNSA. The CDR3 spans 17 residues. The sample was whole blood, taken in connection with sensitization to the hapten diphenylcyclopropenone (DPC). The chain employs TRBV7-2 and TRBJ1-6, with 11 bases that match TRBD1. The TCR originated in a woman aged 25 to 39 with alopecia areata. Some clones in this sample may be carry-over from other donors' samples. CDR3 in amino acids: CASSLVGQGQGGSPLHF. The CDR3 DNA follows: TGTGCCAGCAGCTTAGTCGGCCAGGGACAGGGGGGTTCACCCCTCCACTTT.